Below, 30 T cell receptor beta chains from the same sample are listed, as sequenced in a study of chemoradiotherapy in HPV16-positive cancers. Clones were read by immunoSEQ multiplex PCR, and TCRdb kept only the in-frame ones, dropping some. The table lists about 22,000 clones, 80% to 95% of them singletons. The sample here was blood, taken from a patient who underwent chemoradiotherapy. Receptors were obtained from a human donor with HPV-associated anogenital cancer.

The chain uses TRBV7-3 and TRBJ2-3; D gene unclear. Trimming left V 3 bases short and J 1 base short, with 5 bases between. CDR3 length: 13 amino acids. The germline V gene has CDR1 SGHTA and CDR2 FQGTGA. The CDR3 protein is CASSFLGTDTQYF. The CDR3 DNA follows: TGTGCCAGCAGCTTCCTGGGCACAGATACGCAGTATTTT.

CDR3 sequence (DNA): TGTGCCAGTAGGACAGCCAACACCGGGGAGCTGTTTTTT. Amino acid sequence: CASRTANTGELFF. The rearrangement joins TRBV19 to TRBJ2-2; weak D call: TRBD1 (5 bases). The germline CDR1 and CDR2 sequences are LNHDA and SQIVND (reference sequence). There are 13 residues in the CDR3. Trimming removed 6 bases at V and 2 bases at J, with 7 bases between.

The chain has TRBV6-5 and TRBJ1-1; no reliable D call. This CDR3 comprises 15 residues. Germline CDR1 is MNHEY and CDR2 is SVGAGI. Between the trimmed V and J ends, which lost 0 bases and 0 bases, there was a span of 8 bases. CDR3: CASSYSTDMNTEAFF. The CDR3 DNA sequence: TGTGCCAGCAGTTACTCTACAGACATGAACACTGAAGCTTTCTTT.

J is TRBJ1-4 and V is TRBV5-5; 8 positions match TRBD1. V lost 1 base and J lost 1; bases outside the gene matches: 12. CDR1 is SGHKS, CDR2 YYEKEE, per germline (reference sequence). This CDR3 region has 19 residues. DNA of the CDR3: TGTGCCAGCAGCTTGAAGTCGAGACAGGGGACGATAACTAATGAAAAACTGTTTTTT. Its translation is CASSLKSRQGTITNEKLFF.

The genes are TRBV6-6 and TRBJ2-5; TRBD2 is a possible D gene (5 bases). The CDR3 sequence is 14 residues long. Trimming took 0 bases from V and 2 from J, leaving 7 bases between them. Germline V gene data show CDR1 as MNHNY and CDR2 as SVGAGI (reference sequence). The CDR3 coding sequence is TGTGCCAGCAGTTACTCTCGGGGACAAGAGACCCAGTACTTC. Protein sequence: CASSYSRGQETQYF.

This chain uses TRBV30 with TRBJ2-1; 11 bases match TRBD2. V lost 2 bases and J lost 4; bases outside the gene matches: 10. Germline V lookup: CDR1 GTSNPN, CDR2 SVGIG (reference sequence). The length of the CDR3 is 17 residues. Here the CDR3 DNA reads TGTGCCTGGAGTCGACCCCCACTAGCGGGGGAATACAATGAGCAGTTCTTC. Its protein product is CAWSRPPLAGEYNEQFF.

The chain uses TRBV4-3 and TRBJ2-3; no reliable D call. This CDR3 spans 16 amino acids. The V end was cut by 0 bases, the J end by 1 base, with 11 bases between. The germline V gene has CDR1 LGHNA and CDR2 YSLEER. As DNA, the CDR3 is TGCGCCAGCAGCCAAGATCTTGGCAGGCGCACAGATACGCAGTATTTT. Translated, it gives CASSQDLGRRTDTQYF.

Here the CDR3 reads CASSLVRLANTEAFF. The CDR3 coding sequence is TGCGCCAGCAGCTTGGTGCGGCTGGCGAACACTGAAGCTTTCTTT. The rearrangement links TRBV5-1 to TRBJ1-1, with unresolved D. Germline CDR1 is SGHRS and CDR2 is YFSETQ. The CDR3 is made up of 15 amino acids. With 0 bases removed from V and 1 base from J, the gap between germline ends came to 10 bases. Supplemented by reference TRBV5-1 and TRBJ1-1, the full variable domain reads KAGVTQTPRYLIKTRGQQVTLSCSPISGHRSVSWYQQTPGQGLQFLFEYFSETQRNKGNFPGRFSGRQFSNSRSEMNVSTLELGDSALYLCASSLVRLANTEAFFGQGTRLTVV.

The V and J genes are TRBV5-1 and TRBJ1-4, with D perhaps TRBD1 (5 bases). CDR1 SGHRS and CDR2 YFSETQ come from the germline V gene. The germline V and J ends were trimmed by 1 base and 6 bases, with 13 bases remaining between them. CDR3 length: 15 residues. CDR3 coding DNA: TGCGCCAGCAGCTTGCCCGGAGAGGGGTATGAAAAACTGTTTTTT. Translating it yields CASSLPGEGYEKLFF.

The chain combines TRBV6-6 with TRBJ2-3, with D possibly being TRBD1 (5 bases). The CDR3 loop spans 16 amino acids. Germline V CDR1 and CDR2: MNHNY, SVGAGI (reference sequence). V was trimmed by 0 bases and J by 4 bases, leaving 14 bases between them. This CDR3 reads CASSYSPGKSADTQYF. In DNA form, the CDR3 reads TGTGCCAGCAGTTACTCTCCAGGGAAGAGCGCAGATACGCAGTATTTT.

The V call is TRBV7-9, the J call TRBJ2-5; TRBD2 aligns across 8 bases. The V segment lost 8 bases and the J segment 2 bases; nucleotides outside the gene matches: 10. Germline V gene data show CDR1 as SEHNR and CDR2 as FQNEAQ (reference sequence). The CDR3 length is 15 residues. CDR3 in amino acids: CASSAGGVLQETQYF. CDR3 nucleotide sequence: TGTGCCAGCTCCGCCGGGGGGGTATTACAAGAGACCCAGTACTTC.

This chain uses TRBV6-5 with TRBJ2-5; D is perhaps TRBD1 (5 bases). Near its end, the DNA agrees better with TRBJ2-7, so the J call may be wrong. There are 13 residues in the CDR3. Germline V lookup: CDR1 MNHEY, CDR2 SVGAGI. The CDR3 coding sequence is TGTGCCAGCAGTTACGACAGAACCTACGAGCAGTACTTC. Translated: CASSYDRTYEQYF.

V gene TRBV11-3 combines with J gene TRBJ2-7; 12 nucleotides line up with TRBD2. Per the germline V gene, CDR1 is SGHNT and CDR2 is YENEEA. V dropped 5 bases and J dropped 2; count of bases not matched to a gene: 4. CDR3 length: 15 amino acids. Written as DNA, the CDR3 is TGTGCCAGCAGCCGGACTAGCGGGGACGCCTACGAGCAGTACTTC. The encoded protein is CASSRTSGDAYEQYF.

The chain joins TRBV6-5 to TRBJ1-5; D remains unclear. The CDR3 length is 14 residues. Trimming left V 0 bases short and J 5 bases short, with 8 bases between. CDR1 is MNHEY and CDR2 is SVGAGI in the germline V gene. This CDR3 is CASSYSRAHQPQHF. CDR3 bases: TGTGCCAGCAGTTACTCGAGGGCGCATCAGCCCCAGCATTTT.

V gene TRBV7-2 combines with J gene TRBJ2-1, with D perhaps being TRBD1 or TRBD2 (6 bases each). V was cut by 1 base and J by 10 bases, with 11 bases left in between. Germline V lookup: CDR1 SGHTA, CDR2 FQGNSA. This CDR3 is 13 amino acids long. The CDR3: CASSLGGAAEQFF. CDR3 sequence (DNA): TGTGCCAGCAGCTTAGGGGGGGCGGCGGAGCAGTTCTTC.

The genes are TRBV4-1 and TRBJ2-2; D call uncertain. This CDR3 spans 16 amino acids. CDR1 and CDR2 from the germline V gene are MGHRA and YSYEKL. Trimming cost V 0 bases and J 4 bases, with 12 bases left between them. The CDR3: CASSQDRRQSTGELFF. The CDR3 DNA is TGCGCCAGCAGCCAAGACCGGCGGCAGTCCACCGGGGAGCTGTTTTTT.

A note on this clone: The same CDR3 can be traced to other DNA sequences in this sample. V gene TRBV5-4 combines with J gene TRBJ1-1, with 8 bases aligning to TRBD1. CDR1 and CDR2 (germline): SGHNT, YYREEE (reference sequence). There are 15 residues in the CDR3. V lost 3 bases, J lost 1 base, and 5 bases stayed unmatched. The CDR3 protein is CASSSGQGWNTEAFF. Here the CDR3 DNA reads TGTGCCAGCAGCTCCGGACAGGGTTGGAACACTGAAGCTTTCTTT.

The chain carries TRBV19 and TRBJ1-1; no reliable D call. Germline loops: CDR1 LNHDA, CDR2 SQIVND (reference sequence). V was pared by 5 bases and J by 0 bases, with 16 bases between. This CDR3 is 16 amino acids long. The CDR3 coding sequence is TGTGCCAGTAGTGGCGGGAGTAGGCTCTTGAACACTGAAGCTTTCTTT. Translated, it gives CASSGGSRLLNTEAFF. Full variable domain (rest looked up from reference TRBV19 and TRBJ1-1): DGGITQSPKYLFRKEGQNVTLSCEQNLNHDAMYWYRQDPGQGLRLIYYSQIVNDFQKGDIAEGYSVSREKKESFPLTVTSAQKNPTAFYLCASSGGSRLLNTEAFFGQGTRLTVV.

The chain couples TRBV2 to TRBJ1-2, with D maybe TRBD1 (5 bases). Germline values: CDR1 SNHLY, CDR2 FYNNEI. V was trimmed by 2 bases and J by 8 bases, leaving 12 bases between them. CDR3 length: 13 residues. In DNA, the CDR3 is TGTGCCAGCAGTGAATGGGGGTTTCACGGCTACACCTTC. Residues: CASSEWGFHGYTF.

This chain joins TRBV19 and TRBJ2-5, with TRBD2 identical over 8 bases. The CDR3 totals 15 residues. V lost 7 bases to trimming and J lost 3 bases; unmatched junction nucleotides: 10. CDR1 and CDR2 from the germline V gene are LNHDA and SQIVND (reference sequence). The CDR3 DNA reads as TGTGCCAGTAATCAGGGCCCGGGACTAGAAGAGACCCAGTACTTC. This translates into CASNQGPGLEETQYF.

This clone came up once. This chain uses TRBV2 with TRBJ1-1; perhaps TRBD1 as D (5 bases). This CDR3 spans 13 amino acids. Germline CDR1 is SNHLY and CDR2 is FYNNEI. Trimming took 8 bases from V and 0 from J, leaving 10 bases between them. DNA for the CDR3: TGTGCCAGCGGAAAGGGGTTGAACACTGAAGCTTTCTTT. Its translation is CASGKGLNTEAFF.

The rearrangement uses TRBV5-6 and TRBJ1-5; 8 nucleotides line up with TRBD1. V lost 2 bases and J lost 4; bases outside the gene matches: 8. The germline gives CDR1 SGHDT, CDR2 YYEEEE. This CDR3 is built from 16 residues. In DNA form, the CDR3 reads TGTGCCAGCAGCTTCGGCAGGGGGCGGGTGAATCAGCCCCAGCATTTT. Protein sequence: CASSFGRGRVNQPQHF.

This chain links TRBV7-2 with TRBJ2-1; D is undetermined. This CDR3 comprises 14 residues. Per the germline V gene, CDR1 is SGHTA and CDR2 is FQGNSA. Deletions cut 2 bases from V and 5 bases from J, with 10 bases between. This chain's CDR3 is CASSLRARNNEQFF. The CDR3 nucleotides are TGTGCCAGCAGCTTACGGGCCCGAAACAATGAGCAGTTCTTC. Based on the CDR3 plus reference TRBV7-2 and TRBJ2-1, the full variable domain is GAGVSQSPSNKVTEKGKDVELRCDPISGHTALYWYRQSLGQGLEFLIYFQGNSAPDKSGLPSDRFSAERTGGSVSTLTIQRTQQEDSAVYLCASSLRARNNEQFFGPGTRLTVL.

This chain joins TRBV7-2 and TRBJ2-1, with no clear D. V was shortened by 1 base and J by 10 bases, with 8 bases between the two germline ends. Germline CDR1 reads SGHTA; CDR2 reads FQGNSA. The CDR3 totals 12 residues. CDR3 coding DNA: TGTGCCAGCAGCTTAGGCCCGCGGGAGCAGTTCTTC. Translation: CASSLGPREQFF.

This sequence joins TRBV7-9 and TRBJ1-2; no reliable D call. Germline V gene sequence: CDR1 SEHNR, CDR2 FQNEAQ (reference sequence). The CDR3 has 18 residues. V lost 3 bases, J lost 0 bases, and 20 bases lay in between. The CDR3 loop reads CASSFLTWTEAPNYGYTF. Here the CDR3 DNA reads TGTGCCAGCAGCTTCTTAACATGGACCGAAGCCCCTAACTATGGCTACACCTTC.

The CDR3 protein is CATSRGLAGDNEQFF. The CDR3 bases are TGTGCCACCAGCAGGGGACTAGCGGGGGACAATGAGCAGTTCTTC. This chain joins TRBV15 and TRBJ2-1; 14 bases are shared with TRBD2. Trimming at V came to 3 bases and at J to 5 bases, leaving 0 bases not matched to a gene. The germline CDR1 and CDR2 sequences are LNHNV and YYDKDF (reference sequence). The CDR3 is 15 amino acids.

The sample holds one count of this clone. CDR3 in DNA: TGTGCCAGCAGCGCATGGTCGAGTGTTGAAGCTTTCTTT. Residues: CASSAWSSVEAFF. The rearrangement uses TRBV21-1 and TRBJ1-1. TRBV21-1 is a pseudogene locus. This CDR3 is built from 13 residues.

V usage is TRBV19 and J usage is TRBJ2-7, with 14 bases aligning to TRBD2. In germline, CDR1 is LNHDA, CDR2 SQIVND (reference sequence). The CDR3 contains 19 residues. Trimming removed 0 bases from V and 4 bases from J; junction bases left unmatched: 11. CDR3 protein: CASSIEGTSGSGYVYEQYF. In DNA form, the CDR3 reads TGTGCCAGTAGTATAGAGGGGACTAGCGGGAGTGGTTACGTGTACGAGCAGTACTTC.

The chain uses TRBV18 and TRBJ1-5, with TRBD1 matching 7 bases. Germline assignment: CDR1 KGHSH and CDR2 LQKENI. The V and J ends lost 0 bases and 5 bases, in that order; junction bases with no gene match: 7. The CDR3 is 16 residues long. The CDR3 loop is CASSPPGWQGDQPQHF. CDR3 DNA: TGTGCCAGCTCACCACCGGGATGGCAGGGGGATCAGCCCCAGCATTTT.

The chain recombines TRBV6-5 with TRBJ2-5; 9 nucleotides align to TRBD1. The better agreement between TRBJ2-7 and the DNA end casts doubt on the J call. Per germline, CDR1 MNHEY and CDR2 SVGAGI. CDR3 size: 16 residues. The CDR3 DNA follows: TGTGCCAGCAGTTATGCAGCCGGGACAGGGTCCTACGAGCAGTACTTC. It translates to CASSYAAGTGSYEQYF.